What follows describes a single T cell receptor beta chain. Its target is not known. MiXCR, run by TCRdb on the 5' RACE reads, gives a single entry per CDR3 protein. The sample lists some 290,000 distinct CDR3 sequences, 15% to 20% occurring once. The record originates from a study of CD8 T cells in ankylosing spondylitis. Trimming cost V 6 bases and J 6 bases, with 19 bases left between them. There are 14 residues in the CDR3. Germline-derived CDR1 and CDR2 are DFQATT and SNEGSKA (reference sequence). Study-wide results and caveats: Previous work reported some of these motif variants in the synovial fluid and blood of reactive arthritis.

The rearrangement links TRBV20-1 to TRBJ2-3, with D possibly called TRBD1 or TRBD2 (5 bases each). Sequences were obtained from blood, either unsorted or a sorted T cell fraction (not recorded which). The receptor was isolated from a male donor with ankylosing spondylitis or in good health (not recorded which). The CDR3 region is CSADGAGPTDTQYF. CDR3 DNA: TGCAGTGCAGACGGGGCGGGCCCCACGGATACGCAGTATTTT.